The 15 T cell receptor beta chains reported below all come from one sample, sequenced in a study of T cells after yellow fever vaccination (dated by TCRdb to the late 2010s). Libraries were constructed by 5' RACE. The sample was run on an Illumina HiSeq 2500. The public sequencing data were trimmed at Q25 with fastp and processed into clonotypes with MiXCR by TCRdb, which kept only in-frame beta chains. Rows with a matching CDR3 protein are joined into one entry that keeps the most common DNA and genes. Present in this sample are 450,000 to 650,000 distinct CDR3 sequences, roughly 22% of which were seen just once. The biggest ten clones account for about 17% of the sample. What this sample's treatment or condition label stands for: live attenuated yellow fever vaccine strain. The specimen comprised PBMCs, sampled approximately 22 days after the first yellow fever vaccination. The receptors originated from a man younger than 35 who received the YFV17D yellow fever vaccine.

The genes are TRBV20-1 and TRBJ2-7; 16 positions agree with TRBD2. CDR3 length equals 18 residues. Germline V lookup: CDR1 DFQATT, CDR2 SNEGSKA (reference sequence). V was pared by 6 bases and J by 1 base, with 12 bases of the junction left unmatched. CDR3 in amino acids: CSAGPGTSGGAWSYEQYF. The DNA of the CDR3 is TGCAGTGCGGGGCCCGGGACTAGCGGGGGGGCCTGGTCCTACGAGCAGTACTTC.

The chain couples TRBV27 to TRBJ1-2; 11 positions agree with TRBD1. The germline gives CDR1 MNHEY, CDR2 SMNVEV (reference sequence). The CDR3 loop spans 17 amino acids. With 1 base clipped from V and 6 bases from J, the junction kept 10 bases outside the gene matches. The CDR3 region is CASSLFGTGGFFNGYTF. Here the CDR3 DNA reads TGTGCCAGCAGTTTATTTGGGACAGGGGGATTTTTCAATGGCTACACCTTC.

The V gene is TRBV27, the J gene TRBJ2-3; TRBD2 aligns across 12 bases. The CDR3 covers 18 residues. Germline V gene lookup returns CDR1 MNHEY and CDR2 SMNVEV (reference sequence). The V and J ends lost 5 bases and 4 bases, in that order; junction bases with no gene match: 13. This CDR3 reads CASSPLAGGPLASDTQYF. The CDR3 DNA is TGTGCCAGCAGTCCACTAGCGGGGGGCCCCCTAGCCTCAGATACGCAGTATTTT.

V gene TRBV6-5 combines with J gene TRBJ1-2, with 8 bases lining up with TRBD1. The CDR3 totals 14 residues. The ends lost 2 bases at V and 4 bases at J; junction bases unmatched: 3. CDR1 and CDR2 (germline): MNHEY, SVGAGI. This CDR3 is CASSYVGTGYGYTF. In nucleotides, the CDR3 is TGTGCCAGCAGTTACGTCGGGACAGGCTATGGCTACACCTTC.

The chain has TRBV20-1 and TRBJ1-1; D is possibly TRBD1 (6 bases). Trimming shortened V by 7 bases and J by 4 bases, and 10 bases separated the two germline ends. The CDR3 has 11 amino acids. CDR1 and CDR2 from the germline V gene are DFQATT and SNEGSKA (reference sequence). The CDR3 DNA is TGCAGTGGTCCAGGGGCCACTGAAGCTTTCTTT. This gives the protein CSGPGATEAFF.

The chain couples TRBV11-2 to TRBJ2-6; 7 positions agree with TRBD1. This CDR3 contains 18 residues. CDR1 is SGHAT and CDR2 is FQNNGV in the germline V gene. J lost 3 bases, V lost 4 bases, and 12 bases had no gene match. CDR3 residues: CASSSRSTTGYGANVLTF. CDR3 bases: TGTGCCAGCAGCTCCAGAAGCACGACAGGGTATGGGGCCAACGTCCTGACTTTC.

This rearrangement joins TRBV10-3 to TRBJ1-1; the D is unclear. This CDR3 has 12 amino acids. Looked up from germline, CDR1 is ENHRY and CDR2 is SYGVKD. V was pared by 3 bases and J by 4 bases, with 6 bases between. The DNA for the CDR3 is TGTGCCATCAGTGACAGTCCCACTGAAGCTTTCTTT. It yields the protein CAISDSPTEAFF.

This clonotype was detected only a few times. This sequence joins TRBV12-3 or TRBV12-4 and TRBJ2-7; 8 bases are shared with TRBD1. With 6 bases clipped from V and 3 bases from J, the junction kept 4 bases outside the gene matches. This CDR3 contains 13 residues. The CDR3 sequence is CASRQGAFYEQYF. CDR3 nucleotides: TGTGCCAGCAGGCAGGGGGCTTTCTACGAGCAGTACTTC.

The chain joins TRBV20-1 to TRBJ2-7, with D possibly TRBD2 on 6 matching bases. The CDR3 contains 14 residues. V was shortened by 0 bases and J by 2 bases, with 11 bases between the two germline ends. The germline V gene has CDR1 DFQATT and CDR2 SNEGSKA (reference sequence). For the CDR3, the DNA is TGCAGTGCTAGAGACAGGGAGGACCCCTACGAGCAGTACGTC. It translates to CSARDREDPYEQYV.

This clonotype was counted only a few times. CDR3 sequence: CASSGGGRTGELFF. In DNA, the CDR3 is TGCGCCAGCAGCGGGGGGGGTCGCACCGGGGAGCTGTTTTTT. The chain links TRBV5-1 to TRBJ2-2, with 7 bases that match TRBD2. Per the germline V gene, CDR1 is SGHRS and CDR2 is YFSETQ. This CDR3 comprises 14 residues. After removal of 4 bases from V and 4 bases from J, the junction contained 4 bases not matched to a gene.

This clonotype was detected once. J is TRBJ1-2 and V is TRBV7-9; the D gene is possibly TRBD1 (5 bases). The V end lost 4 bases, the J end lost 6 bases, and 24 bases lay between the germline ends. CDR1 is SEHNR, CDR2 FQNEAQ, per germline (reference sequence). The CDR3 has 17 residues. The CDR3 DNA follows: TGTGCCAGCAGCTCCCTAGGCAGGGAGGAGGGTGAAGATGGCTACACCTTC. Its protein product is CASSSLGREEGEDGYTF.

This clonotype has a handful of counts. The gene calls are TRBV5-1 and TRBJ1-1; D uncertain. The CDR3 is 15 residues long. Germline loops: CDR1 SGHRS, CDR2 YFSETQ. The V and J ends lost 0 bases and 0 bases respectively, with 9 bases between them. CDR3 residues: CASSLAADMNTEAFF. CDR3 nucleotide sequence: TGCGCCAGCAGCTTGGCGGCGGATATGAACACTGAAGCTTTCTTT. The full variable domain, its missing parts supplied by reference TRBV5-1 and TRBJ1-1, is KAGVTQTPRYLIKTRGQQVTLSCSPISGHRSVSWYQQTPGQGLQFLFEYFSETQRNKGNFPGRFSGRQFSNSRSEMNVSTLELGDSALYLCASSLAADMNTEAFFGQGTRLTVV.

CDR3 sequence (DNA): TGTGCCAGCAGTGAAGGACAGGAGCCAGATACGCAGTATTTT. It translates to CASSEGQEPDTQYF. The chain is built from TRBV25-1 and TRBJ2-3; 7 nucleotides align to TRBD1. The V gene's germline CDR1 is MGHDK and CDR2 SYGVNS. V lost 2 bases and J lost 4; bases outside the gene matches: 3. This CDR3 has 14 amino acids.

In its sample, this clonotype was seen a few times. The rearrangement links TRBV4-3 to TRBJ1-6; 7 nucleotides line up with TRBD1. Unmatched junction bases numbered 5, after V lost 2 bases and J lost 7 bases. CDR1 and CDR2 (germline): LGHNA, YSLEER. CDR3 size: 15 residues. CDR3 loop: CASSQSPQGNSPLHF. CDR3 nucleotides: TGCGCCAGCAGCCAAAGCCCACAGGGGAATTCACCCCTCCACTTT.

This clonotype occurred a few times. This chain joins TRBV29-1 and TRBJ2-5, with 8 bases that match TRBD2. This CDR3 spans 15 amino acids. CDR1 and CDR2 (germline): SQVTM, ANQGSEA. Trimming removed 4 bases from V and 1 base from J; junction bases left unmatched: 8. The CDR3 DNA follows: TGCAGCGTTGGATCCGGGAGGGGTAGCCAAGAGACCCAGTACTTC. Translation: CSVGSGRGSQETQYF.